A selection of T cell receptor beta chains follows, all from one sample in a study of T cells in Graves' hyperthyroidism and ophthalmopathy. MiXCR, applied by TCRdb to the multiplex PCR reads, yields one record per CDR3 protein. The data show approximately 610,000 distinct CDR3 sequences, about 15% seen once. Sequenced sample: blood. These receptors were taken from a woman aged 35 to 49 with Graves' ophthalmopathy. Both conserved end residues are part of each CDR3. The D gene is left open where the match is weak. Size tells how often a clone was seen (once, few, many) or the class of an expanded clone, and some rows leave it out.

J gene: TRBJ1-2
D gene: .
V gene: TRBV5-4
clone size: few
CDR3 DNA: TGTGCCAGCAGCTTCCCCGGACAGAACTATGGCTACACCTTC
CDR3 protein: CASSFPGQNYGYTF

J gene: TRBJ1-1
D gene: .
V gene: TRBV20-1
clone size: many
CDR3 DNA: TGCAGTGCTAATCAGGGTTTGAACACTGAAGCTTTCTTT
CDR3 protein: CSANQGLNTEAFF

J gene: TRBJ2-7
D gene: .
V gene: TRBV28
clone size: many
CDR3 DNA: TGTGCCAGCAGTCGAGGACAGTTAAGCTCCTACGAGCAGTACTTC
CDR3 protein: CASSRGQLSSYEQYF

J gene: TRBJ2-7
D gene: .
V gene: TRBV28
clone size: once
CDR3 DNA: TGTGCCAGCAGTTCGGTGCCCTTAACTCTCTACGAGCAGTACTTC
CDR3 protein: CASSSVPLTLYEQYF

J gene: TRBJ1-1
D gene: .
V gene: TRBV5-1
clone size: .
CDR3 DNA: TGCGCCAGCACTAAGGTGGGGTATGGGAACACTGAAGCTTTCTTT
CDR3 protein: CASTKVGYGNTEAFF

J gene: TRBJ2-2
D gene: TRBD2
V gene: TRBV6-2/TRBV6-3
clone size: many
CDR3 DNA: TGTGCCAGCAGTTACGCGAGGCCCGGGAGGGCCTCCACCGGGGAGCTGTTTTTT
CDR3 protein: CASSYARPGRASTGELFF

J gene: TRBJ1-3
D gene: TRBD1
V gene: TRBV6-1
clone size: many
CDR3 DNA: TGTGCCAGCACCCCCGACAGGGTGGCTGGAAACACCATATATTTT
CDR3 protein: CASTPDRVAGNTIYF

J gene: TRBJ2-5
D gene: TRBD2
V gene: TRBV18
clone size: .
CDR3 DNA: TGTGCCAGCTCACCACGAGGACTAGCGGGAGTCGGGGAGACCCAGTACTTC
CDR3 protein: CASSPRGLAGVGETQYF

J gene: TRBJ1-1
D gene: .
V gene: TRBV6-2/TRBV6-3
clone size: many
CDR3 DNA: TGTGCCAGCAGTTACTTCGAGTCCGGTGCTTTCTTT
CDR3 protein: CASSYFESGAFF

J gene: TRBJ2-7
D gene: TRBD1
V gene: TRBV19
clone size: many
CDR3 DNA: TGTGCCAGTACCCGGACAGGCGCCTACGAGCAGTACTTC
CDR3 protein: CASTRTGAYEQYF

J gene: TRBJ2-3
D gene: TRBD1
V gene: TRBV9
clone size: once
CDR3 DNA: TGTGCCAGCAGCGCCGTCGCGACAGGGGGCACAGATACGCAGTATTTT
CDR3 protein: CASSAVATGGTDTQYF

J gene: TRBJ2-4
D gene: .
V gene: TRBV4-1
clone size: few
CDR3 DNA: TGCGCCAGCAGCCGAATTATGCGCACAGTTGGGGTTATTCAGTACTTC
CDR3 protein: CASSRIMRTVGVIQYF

J gene: TRBJ1-2
D gene: .
V gene: TRBV12-3/TRBV12-4
clone size: .
CDR3 DNA: TGTGCCAGCAGTTTTTTTGACCGTCGACCCTATGGCTACACCTTC
CDR3 protein: CASSFFDRRPYGYTF

J gene: TRBJ1-1
D gene: .
V gene: TRBV19
clone size: many
CDR3 DNA: TGTGCCAGTAGTACAACCGGGACAAGTGAAGCTTTCTTT
CDR3 protein: CASSTTGTSEAFF

J gene: TRBJ1-1
D gene: TRBD1
V gene: TRBV6-5
clone size: many
CDR3 DNA: TGTGCCAGCAGTTCACCCTCAACAGGGGGTGGCGCGGCTTTCTTT
CDR3 protein: CASSSPSTGGGAAFF

J gene: TRBJ2-7
D gene: .
V gene: TRBV19
clone size: many
CDR3 DNA: TGTGCCAGTTCTATGACAGGTGAATACGAGCAGTACTTC
CDR3 protein: CASSMTGEYEQYF

J gene: TRBJ2-5
D gene: .
V gene: TRBV15
clone size: few
CDR3 DNA: TGTGCCACCAGCACTGAACGACAGGCACCCCAGTACTTC
CDR3 protein: CATSTERQAPQYF

J gene: TRBJ2-7
D gene: .
V gene: TRBV5-1
clone size: many
CDR3 DNA: TGCGCCAGCAGCTGGGGGACGGTCCCCCTCTACGAGCAGTACTTC
CDR3 protein: CASSWGTVPLYEQYF